Shown below are 17 T cell receptor beta chains from a single sample sequenced in a study of vaccination and CD4 T cells after COVID-19. These receptors' antigens are unknown. The Oncomine TCR Beta short-read assay was applied to DNA of cultured CD4+ T cells. TCRdb re-called the PCR reads with MiXCR, one entry per CDR3 protein. The repertoire includes roughly 9,000 distinct CDR3 sequences, roughly 50% of them detected once, and just over 20% sits in the top ten. Treatment reported: approximately 9-day PBMC culture with coronavirus spike peptide pools or control peptides (ViraFEST assay). Sequences were obtained from CD4+ T cells from blood, cultured in vitro. The receptors shown here come from a human donor who had recovered from COVID-19.

The chain recombines TRBV7-8 with TRBJ1-6; D unclear. The CDR3 extends over 14 amino acids. With 4 bases removed from V and 10 bases from J, the gap between germline ends came to 14 bases. The germline V gene has CDR1 SGHVS and CDR2 FQNEAQ. Here the CDR3 reads CASSWPGGASPLHF. The CDR3 bases are TGTGCCAGCAGCTGGCCCGGAGGAGCGTCACCCCTCCACTTT.

V is TRBV20-1 and J is TRBJ2-3; D not resolved. This CDR3 contains 15 residues. V lost 6 bases, J lost 0 bases, and 16 bases lay in between. Germline CDR1 reads DFQATT; CDR2 reads SNEGSKA (reference sequence). CDR3 amino acids: CSAPRTATSTDTQYF. The CDR3 region has the DNA TGCAGTGCCCCGCGGACGGCAACCAGCACAGATACGCAGTATTTT.

This clonotype was counted once. DNA of the CDR3: TGTGCCAGCAACTGGGGGGACTGGGGCTACGAGCAGTACTTC. Encoded protein: CASNWGDWGYEQYF. The chain is built from TRBV21-1 and TRBJ2-7; no check of the table's D call, TRBD1, against the DNA was made. TRBV21-1 is labeled a pseudogene. The length of the CDR3 is 14 residues.

This clonotype was seen only a few times. This chain uses TRBV18 with TRBJ2-3; 10 bases agree with TRBD1. This CDR3 region has 14 residues. The junction had 7 bases not matched to a gene; V was cut back by 6 bases and J by 7 bases. Germline V lookup: CDR1 KGHSH, CDR2 LQKENI. In DNA form, the CDR3 reads TGTGCCAGCTCCCCCGGGACAGGGGCTAATACGCAGTATTTT. This sequence encodes CASSPGTGANTQYF.

The chain recombines TRBV30 with TRBJ1-1, with 7 bases fitting TRBD1. This CDR3 is built from 19 residues. The trim removed 2 bases at V and 6 bases at J, leaving 24 bases unmatched. CDR1 is GTSNPN, CDR2 SVGIG, per germline (reference sequence). In DNA, the CDR3 is TGTGCCTGGAGTTCAGGGGGGCGTCGGTACCCCGTCGGAACCTCTGAAGCTTTCTTT. Amino acid sequence: CAWSSGGRRYPVGTSEAFF. Full variable domain (rest looked up from reference TRBV30 and TRBJ1-1): SQTIHQWPATLVQPVGSPLSLECTVEGTSNPNLYWYRQAAGRGLQLLFYSVGIGQISSEVPQNLSASRPQDRQFILSSKKLLLSDSGFYLCAWSSGGRRYPVGTSEAFFGQGTRLTVV.

The sample holds a few counts of this clonotype. The chain combines TRBV20-1 with TRBJ2-2, with D perhaps TRBD2 (5 bases). The germline CDR1 and CDR2 sequences are DFQATT and SNEGSKA (reference sequence). The CDR3 has 13 amino acids. The V end was cut by 6 bases, the J end by 1 base, with 9 bases between. CDR3 sequence reads: CSAFGVNTGELFF. The CDR3 DNA follows: TGCAGTGCCTTCGGGGTGAACACCGGGGAGCTGTTTTTT.

The chain employs TRBV12-3 or TRBV12-4 and TRBJ1-5; weak D call: TRBD1 (6 bases). This CDR3 contains 15 residues. The ends were cut back, 6 bases at V and 3 bases at J, with 15 bases in the middle. CDR3 sequence reads: CASRPSVGANQPQHF. The CDR3 DNA is TGTGCCAGCAGACCGTCGGTGGGGGCCAATCAGCCCCAGCATTTT.

CDR3 sequence: CASSPVRGSYNSPLHF. Written as DNA, the CDR3 is TGTGCCAGCTCACCAGTACGGGGCTCCTATAATTCACCCCTCCACTTT. This chain links TRBV18 with TRBJ1-6; the D is unclear. V lost 2 bases, J lost 0 bases, and 8 bases lay in between. This CDR3 is 16 amino acids long. The V gene's germline CDR1 is KGHSH and CDR2 LQKENI. The full variable domain, with the rest looked up from reference TRBV18 and TRBJ1-6, is NAGVMQNPRHLVRRRGQEARLRCSPMKGHSHVYWYRQLPEEGLKFMVYLQKENIIDESGMPKERFSAEFPKEGPSILRIQQVVRGDSAAYFCASSPVRGSYNSPLHFGNGTRLTVT.

The count of this clonotype is one. This chain uses TRBV4-1 with TRBJ1-6, with unresolved D. V gave up 0 bases and J gave up 6 bases, with 9 bases separating them. Germline V gene data show CDR1 as MGHRA and CDR2 as YSYEKL. This CDR3 is built from 15 residues. CDR3: CASSQDGRSNSPLHF. CDR3 coding DNA: TGCGCCAGCAGCCAAGACGGCAGATCTAATTCACCCCTCCACTTT.

This clonotype was observed a handful of times. This chain uses TRBV7-2 with TRBJ1-1, with a tentative D call TRBD1 (5 bases). Germline V gene sequence: CDR1 SGHTA, CDR2 FQGNSA. CDR3 length: 13 amino acids. The ends were cut back, 1 base at V and 3 bases at J, with 6 bases in the middle. The CDR3 protein is CASSLGGDTEAFF. CDR3 DNA: TGTGCCAGCAGCTTAGGGGGCGACACTGAAGCTTTCTTT.

V usage is TRBV12-3 or TRBV12-4 and J usage is TRBJ1-3; 7 bases are a match to TRBD1. Unmatched junction bases numbered 2, after V lost 6 bases and J lost 0 bases. This CDR3 is 14 amino acids long. The CDR3 is CASRDRSSGNTIYF. CDR3 bases: TGTGCCAGCAGGGACAGGAGCTCTGGAAACACCATATATTTT.

This clonotype showed up just once. V and J are TRBV28 and TRBJ2-7; D may be TRBD1 or TRBD2 (5 bases each). Germline CDR1 MDHEN, CDR2 SYDVKM. CDR3 length: 14 residues. Trimming left V 2 bases short and J 2 bases short, with 10 bases between. The CDR3 region has the DNA TGTGCCAGCAGTTTAGGGACGGTGCCCTACGAGCAGTACTTC. Encoded protein: CASSLGTVPYEQYF.

The genes are TRBV7-6 and TRBJ2-5; 8 positions match TRBD2. The CDR3 is 14 amino acids. CDR1 and CDR2 (germline): SGHVS, FNYEAQ. Trimming took 3 bases from V and 2 from J; bases not matched to a gene: 2. CDR3 nucleotide sequence: TGTGCCAGCAGCTTTACTAGCGGACAAGAGACCCAGTACTTC. Its protein product is CASSFTSGQETQYF.

As for this clonotype: The junction differs from germline at one of its ends, possibly a read error. In nucleotides, the CDR3 is TGCAGTGCTGCCACCCGCTCTAGAAACACCATATATTTT. Amino acids: CSAATRSRNTIYF. The chain couples TRBV20-1 to TRBJ1-3; D is unclear. CDR1 DFQATT and CDR2 SNEGSKA come from the germline V gene (reference sequence). The CDR3 has 13 residues.

Notes on this clonotype: A junction boundary mismatches the germline segment, possibly from a read error. J is TRBJ1-5 and V is TRBV15, with D perhaps matching TRBD1 (6 bases). Looked up from germline, CDR1 is LNHNV and CDR2 is YYDKDF (reference sequence). The CDR3 totals 13 residues. CDR3 residues: CATSRTGKQPQHF. The CDR3 bases are TGTGCCACCAGCAGGACAGGCAAACAGCCCCAGCATTTT.

The gene calls are TRBV28 and TRBJ2-5; D not resolved. Germline V gene lookup returns CDR1 MDHEN and CDR2 SYDVKM. The CDR3 contains 11 residues. Trimming took off 8 bases at V and 4 bases at J, with 8 bases between the two ends. This CDR3 is CASGISETQYF. Here the CDR3 DNA reads TGTGCCAGCGGAATCTCAGAGACCCAGTACTTC. The full variable domain, rest sourced from reference TRBV28 and TRBJ2-5, is DVKVTQSSRYLVKRTGEKVFLECVQDMDHENMFWYRQDPGLGLRLIYFSYDVKMKEKGDIPEGYSVSREKKERFSLILESASTNQTSMYLCASGISETQYFGPGTRLLVL.

This clonotype was seen a handful of times. The rearrangement uses TRBV2 and TRBJ1-1; 8 bases match TRBD1. The junction had 14 bases not matched to a gene; V was cut back by 6 bases and J by 11 bases. This CDR3 is built from 14 residues. The germline V gene encodes CDR1 SNHLY and CDR2 FYNNEI. CDR3 nucleotides: TGTGCCAGCAGACCCCGGACAGGGAGGTTGATGGCTTTCTTT. Protein sequence: CASRPRTGRLMAFF.